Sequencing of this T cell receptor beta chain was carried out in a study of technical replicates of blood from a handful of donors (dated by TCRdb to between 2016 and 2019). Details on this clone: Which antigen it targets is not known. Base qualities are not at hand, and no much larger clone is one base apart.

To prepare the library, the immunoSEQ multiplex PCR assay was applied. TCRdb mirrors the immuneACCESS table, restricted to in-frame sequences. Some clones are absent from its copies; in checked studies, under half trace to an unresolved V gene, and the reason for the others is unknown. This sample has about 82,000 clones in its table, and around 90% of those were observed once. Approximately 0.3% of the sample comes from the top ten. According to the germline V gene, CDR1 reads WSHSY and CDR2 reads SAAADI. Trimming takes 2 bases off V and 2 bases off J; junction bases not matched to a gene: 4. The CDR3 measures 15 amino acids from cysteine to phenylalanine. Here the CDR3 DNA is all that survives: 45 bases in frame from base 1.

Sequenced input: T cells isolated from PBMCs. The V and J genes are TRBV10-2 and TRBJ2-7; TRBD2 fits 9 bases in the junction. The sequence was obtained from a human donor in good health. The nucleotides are TGCGCCAGCAGTGAGACAGCGGGAGGTACCTACGAGCAGTACTTC. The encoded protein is CASSETAGGTYEQYF.